A single T cell receptor beta chain is shown here with its context. No antigen is known for it. Healthy donors of bone marrow made up the group. Primers: 60 Vbeta forward and 13 Jbeta reverse. Clones were read by immunoSEQ multiplex PCR, and TCRdb kept only the in-frame ones, dropping some. The sample contains around 200,000 clones, approximately 84% of which appear only once. This CDR3 spans 11 amino acids. V lost 6 bases to trimming and J lost 1 base, with 7 bases between them. Germline values: CDR1 DFQATT, CDR2 SNEGSKA (reference sequence). This entry is derived from a study of cytomegalovirus exposure and HLA in healthy donors. Overall study: Earlier sequencing of 150 million to 200 million T cells yielded roughly 100 million unique TCR beta sequences.

Study-wide points: Roughly even sequencing depth across donors was the assumption behind the presence/absence analyses. TCR beta chains associated with HLA were, in a later analysis, more clonally expanded than equally common others.

This TCR came from a woman aged 50 to 65 in good health and CMV-seropositive. The chain employs TRBV20-1 and TRBJ2-7, with D possibly TRBD1 on 5 matching bases. Sequencing used PBMCs. CDR3 residues: CSAQGSYEQYF. CDR3 nucleotide sequence: TGCAGTGCCCAGGGTTCCTACGAGCAGTACTTC.